The text below deals with one T cell receptor beta chain. The data were taken from a study of blood T cell repertoires in COVID-19. Study overall: Whether acute or convalescent, the COVID-19 samples came from the United States, Italy and Spain. PBMCs, B-cell-depleted T cells, or T cells provided the cDNA or gDNA that made up the material.

CDR1 and CDR2 (germline): MDHEN, SYDVKM. Trimming stripped 5 bases from V and 6 bases from J, with 20 bases between. CDR3 length equals 16 residues. Authors' processing steps: It was from reference gene primer amplification that nucleated cell counts were estimated. Assay used: immunoSEQ multiplex PCR; TCRdb lists only in-frame clones, some missing. V and J calls and clone size are copied from that table; D and trimming were computed from the DNA. The table shows about 88,000 clones, with approximately 91% occurring only once. Sequenced: peripheral blood. The clonotype comes from a man in his 60s with acute or convalescent COVID-19. V usage is TRBV28 and J usage is TRBJ1-5, with unresolved D. The CDR3 DNA follows: TGTGCCAGCAGTACCCCGGCGAAGGGAGGTCTTCAGCCCCAGCATTTT. Encoded protein: CASSTPAKGGLQPQHF.